This TCR beta chain came from a study of vaccination and CD4 T cells after COVID-19. About the research overall: Cultures serving as controls received a peptide pool (CEFX or HIV-1 Nef) or no peptide. General study findings and limits: Spike mono-reactivity was the property of 304 of 307 vaccine-specific clones in convalescent patients.

A word on this clonotype: The antigen remains undetermined.

The germline V gene encodes CDR1 MNHNS and CDR2 SASEGT. The CDR3 is 17 residues long. Trimming cost V 2 bases and J 1 base; bases outside gene matches: 10. Treatment reported: approximately 10-day PBMC culture with coronavirus spike peptide pools or control peptides (ViraFEST assay). Sequencing of DNA taken from cultured CD4+ T cells relied on the Oncomine TCR Beta short-read assay. MiXCR, applied by TCRdb to the PCR reads, yields one record per CDR3 protein. This sample has around 26,000 distinct CDR3 sequences, with 67% found just once. The material sequenced was CD4+ T cells from blood, cultured in vitro, taken after SARS-CoV-2 vaccination. The clonotype was recovered from a human donor who received a COVID-19 vaccine. The rearrangement uses TRBV6-1 and TRBJ1-2; 7 bases are shared with TRBD1. This CDR3 reads CASSERAGQTINYGYTF. In nucleotides, the CDR3 is TGTGCCAGCAGTGAAAGAGCGGGACAGACAATTAACTATGGCTACACCTTC.